The 2 T cell receptor beta chains presented below share a single source sample, sequenced in a study of blood T cell repertoires in COVID-19. Method: immunoSEQ multiplex PCR; TCRdb's copy keeps in-frame clones and lacks some. In the table there are about 240,000 clones, under 85% of which are singletons. Sequences were obtained from peripheral blood. The receptors come from a man aged 25 to 40 who had recovered from COVID-19.

This clone has ten or more counts. The V gene is TRBV19, the J gene TRBJ1-6; 9 bases are a match to TRBD1. There are 15 residues in the CDR3. The V segment lost 5 bases and the J segment 7 bases; nucleotides outside the gene matches: 6. The germline gives CDR1 LNHDA, CDR2 SQIVND (reference sequence). The DNA for the CDR3 is TGTGCCAGTAGTCCAGAGGGACAGGGAAATTCACCCCTCCACTTT. It is translated as CASSPEGQGNSPLHF. The full variable domain, rest sourced from reference TRBV19 and TRBJ1-6, is DGGITQSPKYLFRKEGQNVTLSCEQNLNHDAMYWYRQDPGQGLRLIYYSQIVNDFQKGDIAEGYSVSREKKESFPLTVTSAQKNPTAFYLCASSPEGQGNSPLHFGNGTRLTVT.

This chain uses TRBV5-1 with TRBJ1-1; D is possibly TRBD1 (6 bases). CDR1 is SGHRS, CDR2 YFSETQ, per germline. The CDR3 is 14 amino acids. With 0 bases removed from V and 6 bases from J, the gap between germline ends came to 12 bases. The CDR3 sequence: CASSLDRASAEAFF. The CDR3 nucleotides are TGCGCCAGCAGCTTGGACAGGGCCTCTGCTGAAGCTTTCTTT.